Listed here are 15 T cell receptor beta chains from one sample, sequenced in a study of blood T cell repertoires in COVID-19. Clones were sequenced by immunoSEQ multiplex PCR, and TCRdb holds only the in-frame ones, with some missing. Among under 200,000 clones listed, 80% were seen once. Sequenced: PBMCs or T cells enriched from blood (not recorded which). The receptors stem from a woman aged 55-69 years who had recovered from COVID-19.

The V call is TRBV30, the J call TRBJ1-5, with D unclear. V was clipped by 0 bases and J by 7 bases, with 13 bases between them. Germline V gives CDR1 GTSNPN, CDR2 SVGIG (reference sequence). CDR3 length equals 14 residues. The CDR3 region is CAWSVTGSQQPQHF. The CDR3 bases are TGTGCCTGGAGTGTAACGGGGTCGCAGCAGCCCCAGCATTTT. Full variable domain (rest looked up from reference TRBV30 and TRBJ1-5): SQTIHQWPATLVQPVGSPLSLECTVEGTSNPNLYWYRQAAGRGLQLLFYSVGIGQISSEVPQNLSASRPQDRQFILSSKKLLLSDSGFYLCAWSVTGSQQPQHFGDGTRLSIL.

The CDR3, as DNA: TGTGCCAGCAGTTCACTCCCTTATAGCACAGATACGCAGTATTTT. It yields the protein CASSSLPYSTDTQYF. The chain couples TRBV7-6 to TRBJ2-3, with D hard to call. V lost 6 bases, J lost 0 bases, and 13 bases lay in between. This CDR3 region has 15 residues. The germline V gene encodes CDR1 SGHVS and CDR2 FNYEAQ.

The chain recombines TRBV19 with TRBJ2-5, with TRBD2 identical over 7 bases. The germline V gene encodes CDR1 LNHDA and CDR2 SQIVND (reference sequence). The junction had 6 bases not matched to a gene; V was cut back by 4 bases and J by 1 base. The CDR3 consists of 15 residues. For the CDR3, the DNA is TGTGCCAGTAGTAAACCGGGGACTACCCAAGAGACCCAGTACTTC. It yields the protein CASSKPGTTQETQYF.

V is TRBV19 and J is TRBJ2-1, with TRBD1 as a possible D gene (6 bases). The CDR3 loop spans 13 amino acids. Per the germline V gene, CDR1 is LNHDA and CDR2 is SQIVND (reference sequence). V was clipped by 5 bases and J by 4 bases, with 9 bases between them. The CDR3 is CASSARGYNEQFF. Here the CDR3 DNA reads TGTGCCAGTAGTGCCAGGGGTTACAATGAGCAGTTCTTC.

The V call is TRBV19, the J call TRBJ1-1, with TRBD1 matching 10 bases. The CDR3 extends over 14 amino acids. V shed 5 bases, J shed 5 bases, and the junction held 5 bases outside the gene matches. Germline CDR1 and CDR2: LNHDA and SQIVND (reference sequence). The CDR3 region is CASSLRTGGTEAFF. The CDR3 DNA is TGTGCCAGTAGTCTCCGGACAGGGGGGACTGAAGCTTTCTTT.

The rearrangement links TRBV5-1 to TRBJ2-5; D is possibly TRBD1 (5 bases). This CDR3 has 14 amino acids. The V end was cut by 7 bases, the J end by 1 base, with 14 bases between. Germline CDR1 and CDR2: SGHRS and YFSETQ. CDR3 in amino acids: CASRSDSSQETQYF. The CDR3 DNA sequence: TGCGCCAGCCGTTCAGACAGTTCCCAAGAGACCCAGTACTTC.

The rearrangement links TRBV10-1 to TRBJ2-3; maybe TRBD1 (6 bases). Trimming left V 3 bases short and J 2 bases short, with 15 bases between. CDR3 length: 16 amino acids. CDR1 WNHNN and CDR2 SYGVQD come from the germline V gene (reference sequence). CDR3: CASSEGPGESTDTQYF. The CDR3 DNA is TGCGCCAGCAGTGAAGGGCCAGGGGAATCCACAGATACGCAGTATTTT.

The V call is TRBV24-1, the J call TRBJ2-3, with D possibly matching TRBD2 (6 bases). The CDR3 covers 16 residues. Germline loops: CDR1 KGHDR, CDR2 SFDVKD. V lost 4 bases, J lost 1 base, and 14 bases lay in between. The CDR3 is CATSDPGLQGTDTQYF. The CDR3, as DNA: TGTGCCACCAGTGACCCGGGACTGCAGGGCACAGATACGCAGTATTTT.

This clone appeared a single time. The chain carries TRBV18 and TRBJ1-4; D call uncertain. The CDR3 runs 13 residues. Trimming cost V 5 bases and J 4 bases, with 8 bases left between them. Germline V gives CDR1 KGHSH, CDR2 LQKENI. The CDR3 sequence: CASSDGLNEKLFF. The CDR3 coding sequence is TGTGCCAGCTCAGACGGACTTAATGAAAAACTGTTTTTT.

The table lists this clone with a few counts. This chain uses TRBV21-1 with TRBJ1-2; TRBD1, the D gene given by the table, was not confirmed from the DNA. TRBV21-1 is annotated as a pseudogene. This CDR3 spans 18 amino acids. The CDR3: CASSKDPRRGVRRVGYTF. DNA of the CDR3: TGTGCCAGCAGCAAAGATCCCCGCAGGGGCGTCCGTAGGGTCGGCTACACCTTC.

This clone has a handful of counts. The CDR3 spells CASSLERYRTGTF. The CDR3 DNA reads TGTGCCAGCAGTCTGGAACGCTATCGGACTGGCACCTTC. The chain links TRBV12-3 or TRBV12-4 to TRBJ1-2; no firm D call. This CDR3 has 13 amino acids. V lost 5 bases and J 13 bases, leaving 20 bases between the germline ends.

The chain carries TRBV18 and TRBJ2-7, with TRBD1 matching over 7 bases. After removal of 3 bases from V and 3 bases from J, the junction contained 8 bases not matched to a gene. The CDR3 contains 15 residues. CDR1 is KGHSH, CDR2 LQKENI, per germline. The CDR3 spells CASSPRGTEYYEQYF. The CDR3 nucleotides are TGTGCCAGCTCACCCCGAGGGACAGAGTACTACGAGCAGTACTTC.

The chain is built from TRBV7-7 and TRBJ1-4; D is unresolved. V lost 1 base and J lost 7, with 10 bases in between. The CDR3 has 14 residues. In germline, CDR1 is SSHAT, CDR2 FNYEAQ (reference sequence). The CDR3 bases are TGTGCCAGCAGCTTAGTTTACTCTGGTGAAAAACTGTTTTTT. Amino acids: CASSLVYSGEKLFF.

In this sample, this clone turned up a few times. The same CDR3 can be traced to other DNA sequences in this sample. The V and J genes are TRBV16 and TRBJ1-1; D possibly corresponds to TRBD1 (5 bases). Trimming pared 4 bases from V and 1 base from J, leaving 10 bases between. This CDR3 contains 14 residues. Germline V gene lookup returns CDR1 KGHSY and CDR2 FQNENV. CDR3 in amino acids: CASSPQGWNTEAFF. The DNA for the CDR3 is TGTGCCAGCAGCCCCCAGGGCTGGAACACTGAAGCTTTCTTT.

The chain couples TRBV5-1 to TRBJ2-5; D is perhaps TRBD2 (6 bases). Trimming cost V 5 bases and J 5 bases, with 13 bases left between them. Germline loops: CDR1 SGHRS, CDR2 YFSETQ. The CDR3 runs to 13 residues. CDR3 in DNA: TGCGCCAGCAGAGTTGAGCGGGTTGAGACCCAGTACTTC. It translates to CASRVERVETQYF.